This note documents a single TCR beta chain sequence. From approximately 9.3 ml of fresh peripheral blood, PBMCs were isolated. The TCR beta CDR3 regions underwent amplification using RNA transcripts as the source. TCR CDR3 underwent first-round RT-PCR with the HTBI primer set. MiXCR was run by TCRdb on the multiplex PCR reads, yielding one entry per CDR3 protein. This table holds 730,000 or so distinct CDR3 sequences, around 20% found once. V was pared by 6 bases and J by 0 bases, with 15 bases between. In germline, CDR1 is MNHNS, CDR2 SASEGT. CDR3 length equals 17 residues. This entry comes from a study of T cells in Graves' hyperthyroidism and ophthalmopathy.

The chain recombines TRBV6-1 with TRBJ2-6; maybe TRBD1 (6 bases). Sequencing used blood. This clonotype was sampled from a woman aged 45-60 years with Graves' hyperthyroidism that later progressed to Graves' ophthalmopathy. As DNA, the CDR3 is TGTGCCAGCAGCCAGGGGCGACCCTCCTCTGGGGCCAACGTCCTGACTTTC. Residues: CASSQGRPSSGANVLTF.